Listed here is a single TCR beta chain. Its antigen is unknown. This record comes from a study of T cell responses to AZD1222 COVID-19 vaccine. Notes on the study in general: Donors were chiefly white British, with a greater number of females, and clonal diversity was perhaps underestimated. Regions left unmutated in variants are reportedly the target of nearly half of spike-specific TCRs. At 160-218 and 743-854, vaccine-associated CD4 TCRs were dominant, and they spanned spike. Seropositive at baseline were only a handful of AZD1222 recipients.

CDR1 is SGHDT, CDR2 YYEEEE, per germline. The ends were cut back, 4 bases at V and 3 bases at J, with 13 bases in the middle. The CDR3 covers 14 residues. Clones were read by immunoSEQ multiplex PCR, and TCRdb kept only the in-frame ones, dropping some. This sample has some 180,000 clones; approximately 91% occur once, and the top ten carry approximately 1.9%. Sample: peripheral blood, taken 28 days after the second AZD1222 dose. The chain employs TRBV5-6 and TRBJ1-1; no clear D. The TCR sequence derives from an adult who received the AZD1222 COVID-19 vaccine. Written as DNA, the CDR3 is TGTGCCAGCAGCGTGGAACAGCTTTACACTGAAGCTTTCTTT. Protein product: CASSVEQLYTEAFF. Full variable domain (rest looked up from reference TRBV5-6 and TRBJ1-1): DAGVTQSPTHLIKTRGQQVTLRCSPKSGHDTVSWYQQALGQGPQFIFQYYEEEERQRGNFPDRFSGHQFPNYSSELNVNALLLGDSALYLCASSVEQLYTEAFFGQGTRLTVV.